What follows are 31 T cell receptor beta chains derived from one specimen sequenced in a study of beta chain features in type 1 diabetes. Overall study findings and caveats: Among all four CD4+ subsets, Type 1 diabetes patients had TCRB CDR3s that were moderately but significantly shorter.

No cognate antigen is known for these TCRs. Expressed TCRB transcripts got sequenced, as all isolated RNA was reverse transcribed. Repertoires were generated with immunoSEQ multiplex PCR, while TCRdb's copy carries only in-frame clones and drops some. The data hold over 200,000 clones, with approximately 10% observed a single time. Sequencing used naive CD4+ T cells from blood. Every receptor here comes from a man younger than 45 with type 1 diabetes.

The chain combines TRBV2 with TRBJ2-3; TRBD2 is a possible D gene (5 bases). Trimming removed 5 bases from V and 1 base from J, with 13 bases in between. CDR1 and CDR2 (germline): SNHLY, FYNNEI. The CDR3 covers 15 residues. CDR3 region: CASSRTGWGTDTQYF. DNA of the CDR3: TGTGCCAGCAGTAGGACGGGATGGGGCACAGATACGCAGTATTTT.

The chain carries TRBV7-9 and TRBJ2-1; possibly TRBD2 for D (6 bases). Trimming took 5 bases from V and 6 from J, leaving 17 bases between them. This CDR3 region has 15 residues. Germline V CDR1 and CDR2: SEHNR, FQNEAQ (reference sequence). In DNA, the CDR3 is TGTGCCAGCAGCCCCCGAGGGGCGGGGCTCAATGAGCAGTTCTTC. Translating it yields CASSPRGAGLNEQFF.

This clone was seen a handful of times. This chain links TRBV6-5 with TRBJ2-5; perhaps TRBD1 as D (5 bases). The germline gives CDR1 MNHEY, CDR2 SVGAGI. The CDR3 spans 15 residues. V was pared by 0 bases and J by 5 bases, with 13 bases between. The CDR3 loop reads CASSYSGARVETQYF. In DNA, the CDR3 is TGTGCCAGCAGTTACTCAGGGGCAAGAGTGGAGACCCAGTACTTC.

This clone turned up a few times. The chain recombines TRBV10-3 with TRBJ2-7, with 7 bases matching TRBD1. The CDR3 has 15 residues. V dropped 1 base and J dropped 0; count of bases not matched to a gene: 3. The germline gives CDR1 ENHRY, CDR2 SYGVKD. In DNA form, the CDR3 reads TGTGCCATCAGTGAGTGGGGACAGAGCTCCTACGAGCAGTACTTC. This sequence encodes CAISEWGQSSYEQYF.

This clone was counted a few times. V gene TRBV6-5 combines with J gene TRBJ1-1; no reliable D call. The CDR3 runs to 13 residues. V was pared by 4 bases and J by 1 base, with 7 bases between. The germline gives CDR1 MNHEY, CDR2 SVGAGI. Here the CDR3 DNA reads TGTGCCAGCAGTTCCCCTTGGAACACTGAAGCTTTCTTT. Encoded protein: CASSSPWNTEAFF.

The chain combines TRBV5-1 with TRBJ2-1, with a weak D call TRBD2 (6 bases). This CDR3 contains 15 residues. The V and J ends lost 5 bases and 2 bases respectively, with 14 bases between them. Germline V gene lookup returns CDR1 SGHRS and CDR2 YFSETQ. As DNA, the CDR3 is TGCGCCAGCAGAGTGCAGGGAGGTCCCTACAATGAGCAGTTCTTC. Protein sequence: CASRVQGGPYNEQFF. The complete variable domain, with remaining parts taken from reference TRBV5-1 and TRBJ2-1, reads KAGVTQTPRYLIKTRGQQVTLSCSPISGHRSVSWYQQTPGQGLQFLFEYFSETQRNKGNFPGRFSGRQFSNSRSEMNVSTLELGDSALYLCASRVQGGPYNEQFFGPGTRLTVL.

The chain has TRBV7-9 and TRBJ1-2; possible D gene TRBD1, 6 bases. Germline V gene data show CDR1 as SEHNR and CDR2 as FQNEAQ (reference sequence). The CDR3 spans 14 residues. V was trimmed by 2 bases and J by 4 bases, leaving 11 bases between them. CDR3 in amino acids: CASSLQTGSYGYTF. CDR3 in DNA: TGTGCCAGCAGCTTACAAACAGGGTCCTATGGCTACACCTTC. Full variable domain (remainder filled in from reference TRBV7-9 and TRBJ1-2): DTGVSQNPRHKITKRGQNVTFRCDPISEHNRLYWYRQTLGQGPEFLTYFQNEAQLEKSRLLSDRFSAERPKGSFSTLEIQRTEQGDSAMYLCASSLQTGSYGYTFGSGTRLTVV.

This clone showed up just a few times. The chain couples TRBV7-9 to TRBJ2-7; 9 bases match TRBD1. The CDR3 has 14 residues. Germline values: CDR1 SEHNR, CDR2 FQNEAQ (reference sequence). Trimming removed 3 bases from V and 3 bases from J; junction bases left unmatched: 3. This CDR3 is CASSFGQGIYEQYF. The CDR3 nucleotides read TGTGCCAGCAGCTTCGGACAGGGGATCTACGAGCAGTACTTC.

V gene TRBV7-2 combines with J gene TRBJ1-2; 7 bases agree with TRBD1. The CDR3 consists of 15 residues. CDR1 and CDR2 from the germline V gene are SGHTA and FQGNSA. Trimming cost V 3 bases and J 3 bases; bases outside gene matches: 7. The CDR3 DNA sequence: TGTGCCAGCAGCTTGGCCCACGGGACAGACTATGGCTACACCTTC. Protein: CASSLAHGTDYGYTF.

This chain joins TRBV28 and TRBJ1-2, with D uncertain. V was shortened by 3 bases and J by 7 bases, with 6 bases between the two germline ends. The CDR3 runs 11 residues. Germline-derived CDR1 and CDR2 are MDHEN and SYDVKM. The CDR3 loop reads CASSFFGGYTF. The DNA for the CDR3 is TGTGCCAGCAGTTTTTTCGGTGGCTACACCTTC.

V is TRBV30 and J is TRBJ2-5, with 7 bases lining up with TRBD1. This CDR3 has 15 amino acids. Germline CDR1 reads GTSNPN; CDR2 reads SVGIG (reference sequence). J gave up 2 bases and V 4 bases, and 10 bases lay outside the gene matches. The CDR3 is CAWNKQGTFQETQYF. The CDR3 DNA sequence: TGTGCCTGGAACAAACAGGGGACGTTTCAAGAGACCCAGTACTTC.

This clone was recorded a few times. V usage is TRBV11-2 and J usage is TRBJ2-1; D not resolved. The CDR3 contains 12 residues. Germline CDR1 and CDR2: SGHAT and FQNNGV. V was trimmed by 4 bases and J by 6 bases, leaving 7 bases between them. CDR3 sequence: CASSSYGNEQFF. Here the CDR3 DNA reads TGTGCCAGCAGCTCCTATGGCAATGAGCAGTTCTTC.

The chain links TRBV29-1 to TRBJ1-1; D is unclear. Trimming took 4 bases from V and 0 from J, leaving 9 bases between them. Germline values: CDR1 SQVTM, CDR2 ANQGSEA. CDR3 length equals 13 residues. In DNA, the CDR3 is TGCAGCGTTGCCCAGGTCCTGAACACTGAAGCTTTCTTT. It is translated as CSVAQVLNTEAFF. Full variable domain (outside the CDR3, taken from reference TRBV29-1 and TRBJ1-1): SAVISQKPSRDICQRGTSLTIQCQVDSQVTMMFWYRQQPGQSLTLIATANQGSEATYESGFVIDKFPISRPNLTFSTLTVSNMSPEDSSIYLCSVAQVLNTEAFFGQGTRLTVV.

This clone has more than one count but fewer than ten. This chain links TRBV2 with TRBJ1-4; TRBD1 matches at 7 bases. This CDR3 contains 13 residues. V dropped 11 bases and J dropped 3; count of bases not matched to a gene: 6. Germline values: CDR1 SNHLY, CDR2 FYNNEI. As DNA, the CDR3 is TGTGCCTCCACAGGGGATGCTAATGAAAAACTGTTTTTT. This codes for CASTGDANEKLFF.

This rearrangement joins TRBV7-2 to TRBJ2-1, with 11 bases aligning to TRBD2. This CDR3 spans 16 amino acids. V lost 1 base, J lost 5 bases, and 4 bases stayed unmatched. Germline V lookup: CDR1 SGHTA, CDR2 FQGNSA. CDR3 amino acids: CASSLGGTSGNNEQFF. In DNA form, the CDR3 reads TGTGCCAGCAGCTTAGGTGGGACTAGCGGAAACAATGAGCAGTTCTTC. Variable domain in full (rest from reference TRBV7-2 and TRBJ2-1): GAGVSQSPSNKVTEKGKDVELRCDPISGHTALYWYRQSLGQGLEFLIYFQGNSAPDKSGLPSDRFSAERTGGSVSTLTIQRTQQEDSAVYLCASSLGGTSGNNEQFFGPGTRLTVL.

V is TRBV19 and J is TRBJ1-5; the D is unclear. V lost 1 base and J 7 bases, leaving 8 bases between the germline ends. The length of the CDR3 is 13 residues. CDR1 LNHDA and CDR2 SQIVND come from the germline V gene (reference sequence). CDR3 in amino acids: CASSIVPGQPQHF. In DNA form, the CDR3 reads TGTGCCAGTAGTATAGTGCCGGGGCAGCCCCAGCATTTT. Filled out from reference TRBV19 and TRBJ1-5, the complete variable domain reads DGGITQSPKYLFRKEGQNVTLSCEQNLNHDAMYWYRQDPGQGLRLIYYSQIVNDFQKGDIAEGYSVSREKKESFPLTVTSAQKNPTAFYLCASSIVPGQPQHFGDGTRLSIL.

This clone has just a few counts. The chain uses TRBV28 and TRBJ2-7; tentative D call: TRBD1 (6 bases). Between the trimmed V and J ends, which lost 6 bases and 2 bases, there was a span of 11 bases. CDR3 length equals 13 residues. CDR1 and CDR2 from the germline V gene are MDHEN and SYDVKM. This chain's CDR3 is CASRFRGTYEQYF. The DNA of the CDR3 is TGTGCCAGCAGATTCAGGGGAACCTACGAGCAGTACTTC. Complete variable domain (other parts from reference TRBV28 and TRBJ2-7): DVKVTQSSRYLVKRTGEKVFLECVQDMDHENMFWYRQDPGLGLRLIYFSYDVKMKEKGDIPEGYSVSREKKERFSLILESASTNQTSMYLCASRFRGTYEQYFGPGTRLTVT.

In its sample, this clone was seen a few times. In nucleotides, the CDR3 is TGTGCCACCAGCACTCGACAGGGCGACAATCAGCCCCAGCATTTT. Translation: CATSTRQGDNQPQHF. The chain links TRBV15 to TRBJ1-5; 7 nucleotides line up with TRBD1. J was trimmed by 3 bases and V by 4 bases; bases with no gene match: 6. Germline assignment: CDR1 LNHNV and CDR2 YYDKDF (reference sequence). This CDR3 has 15 residues. Supplemented by reference TRBV15 and TRBJ1-5, the full variable domain reads DAMVIQNPRYQVTQFGKPVTLSCSQTLNHNVMYWYQQKSSQAPKLLFHYYDKDFNNEADTPDNFQSRRPNTSFCFLDIRSPGLGDTAMYLCATSTRQGDNQPQHFGDGTRLSIL.

The gene calls are TRBV29-1 and TRBJ1-3, with D maybe TRBD1 (5 bases). V was shortened by 7 bases and J by 0 bases, with 7 bases between the two germline ends. CDR1 SQVTM and CDR2 ANQGSEA come from the germline V gene. The CDR3 length is 12 residues. The CDR3 here is CSAQGSGNTIYF. The CDR3 nucleotides read TGCAGCGCTCAGGGCTCTGGAAACACCATATATTTT.

V is TRBV11-1 and J is TRBJ2-5, with 8 nucleotides matching TRBD1. V lost 5 bases, J lost 5 bases, and 7 bases stayed unmatched. Germline CDR1 and CDR2: SGHAT and FQDESV (reference sequence). The CDR3 loop spans 14 amino acids. CDR3 DNA: TGTGCCAGCAGCACCGGACAGGGCAGGGAGACCCAGTACTTC. Protein product: CASSTGQGRETQYF.

The chain uses TRBV6-1 and TRBJ1-6; tentative D call: TRBD1 (5 bases). Germline V CDR1 and CDR2: MNHNS, SASEGT. The V gene lost 3 bases and the J gene lost 7 bases, with 13 bases spanning the gap. The CDR3 extends over 15 amino acids. The CDR3 nucleotides read TGTGCCAGCAGTGATAGGCCACGGGGGAATTCACCCCTCCACTTT. Amino acid sequence: CASSDRPRGNSPLHF.

This clone came up a few times. This rearrangement joins TRBV9 to TRBJ2-4; TRBD1 matches 9 bases. Germline lookup yields CDR1 SGDLS and CDR2 YYNGEE. The CDR3 length is 15 residues. V lost 4 bases and J lost 5; bases outside the gene matches: 7. CDR3 sequence reads: CASSLGGQGENIQYF. CDR3 DNA sequence: TGTGCCAGCAGCTTGGGGGGACAGGGTGAAAACATTCAGTACTTC.

This rearrangement joins TRBV27 to TRBJ1-2; no clear D. The CDR3 loop spans 16 amino acids. Germline assignment: CDR1 MNHEY and CDR2 SMNVEV (reference sequence). Trimming stripped 4 bases from V and 4 bases from J, with 19 bases between. The CDR3 protein is CASSSLSVGLGYGYTF. CDR3 DNA sequence: TGTGCCAGCAGTTCCTTATCGGTCGGACTAGGCTATGGCTACACCTTC.

V and J are TRBV25-1 and TRBJ1-2; 11 bases fit TRBD1. Germline V gene lookup returns CDR1 MGHDK and CDR2 SYGVNS. J lost 6 bases, V lost 6 bases, and 9 bases had no gene match. CDR3 size: 15 residues. The CDR3 DNA reads as TGTGCCAGCAGAGGGGACAGGGGGGGAGAAAATGGCTACACCTTC. It yields the protein CASRGDRGGENGYTF.

This clone was observed a handful of times. V is TRBV2 and J is TRBJ1-5; TRBD1 might be the D (5 bases). The germline CDR1 and CDR2 sequences are SNHLY and FYNNEI. With 5 bases removed from V and 5 bases from J, the gap between germline ends came to 13 bases. The CDR3 extends over 14 amino acids. The CDR3: CASSTRGKDQPQHF. DNA of the CDR3: TGTGCCAGCAGTACCCGGGGGAAAGATCAGCCCCAGCATTTT.

In this sample, this clone turned up a few times. The CDR3 DNA is TGTGCCAGCACCGGGTCATCAGCTAACTATGGCTACACCTTC. This gives the protein CASTGSSANYGYTF. The genes are TRBV6-1 and TRBJ1-2; D gene uncertain. Germline V CDR1 and CDR2: MNHNS, SASEGT. The CDR3 covers 14 residues. The V and J ends lost 7 bases and 0 bases respectively, with 12 bases between them.

The V call is TRBV29-1, the J call TRBJ2-5; TRBD2 aligns across 7 bases. Germline CDR1 reads SQVTM; CDR2 reads ANQGSEA. The CDR3 has 12 amino acids. Trimming took 6 bases from V and 7 from J; bases not matched to a gene: 8. CDR3 amino acids: CSVARPGGTQYF. The CDR3 coding sequence is TGCAGCGTGGCAAGACCGGGGGGGACCCAGTACTTC.

The table lists this clone with a few counts. This chain connects TRBV9 to TRBJ2-3, with a tentative D call TRBD2 (6 bases). The CDR3 extends over 15 amino acids. Trimming left V 6 bases short and J 0 bases short, with 14 bases between. Germline CDR1 SGDLS, CDR2 YYNGEE. The CDR3 sequence is CASNPRGTSTDTQYF. CDR3 DNA sequence: TGTGCCAGCAACCCCCGGGGGACTAGCACAGATACGCAGTATTTT. The whole variable domain, remainder taken from reference TRBV9 and TRBJ2-3, is DSGVTQTPKHLITATGQRVTLRCSPRSGDLSVYWYQQSLDQGLQFLIQYYNGEERAKGNILERFSAQQFPDLHSELNLSSLELGDSALYFCASNPRGTSTDTQYFGPGTRLTVL.

The chain combines TRBV6-5 with TRBJ2-7, with TRBD2 identical over 11 bases. CDR3 size: 14 residues. Germline CDR1 is MNHEY and CDR2 is SVGAGI. The ends lost 7 bases at V and 3 bases at J; junction bases unmatched: 5. The CDR3 loop reads CASMLLAGDYEQYF. CDR3 nucleotides: TGTGCCAGCATGTTACTAGCGGGGGACTACGAGCAGTACTTC.

In its sample, this clone was seen a few times. This rearrangement joins TRBV6-1 to TRBJ2-3, with 7 bases fitting TRBD2. Germline assignment: CDR1 MNHNS and CDR2 SASEGT. The CDR3 is 15 amino acids. J gave up 1 base and V 8 bases, and 9 bases lay outside the gene matches. The DNA for the CDR3 is TGTGCCAGCTCTCCCGGGAGGTGGGGCACAGATACGCAGTATTTT. Its translation: CASSPGRWGTDTQYF.

This clone came up a few times. The rearrangement joins TRBV6-1 to TRBJ2-7; weak D call: TRBD1 (5 bases). V was pared by 4 bases and J by 1 base, with 8 bases between. The CDR3 is 13 residues long. Germline V gene sequence: CDR1 MNHNS, CDR2 SASEGT. Written as DNA, the CDR3 is TGTGCCAGCAGTGTCGACAGATCCTACGAGCAGTACTTC. Translating it yields CASSVDRSYEQYF.